This T cell receptor (beta chain) was identified during a study of cytomegalovirus exposure and HLA in healthy donors. 13 Jbeta primers and 60 Vbeta primers were used for the PCR. The protocol was immunoSEQ multiplex PCR, while the TCRdb copy is restricted to in-frame clones and leaves out a portion. The sample holds around 99,000 clones, roughly 73% seen once. Healthy people donating bone marrow made up the donors. Regarding this clone: No antigen is known for it.

The study, taken as a whole, reports: In a later analysis, HLA-C alleles had the fewest associated TCRs, DRB1 alleles the most. With later analysis, a missense DCLRE1C variant became linked to TCR beta V- and J-gene trimming.

The clonotype was recovered from a man aged 30 to 39 in good health and CMV-seronegative. Sequenced material: PBMCs.

CDR3 amino acids: CASSDSRRGGGAFF. In nucleotides, the CDR3 is TGTGCCAGCAGTGATTCCCGAAGGGGCGGTGGGGCTTTCTTT. V is TRBV2 and J is TRBJ1-1; tentative D call: TRBD1 (5 bases). The CDR3 runs to 14 residues. CDR1 SNHLY and CDR2 FYNNEI come from the germline V gene. The germline V and J ends were trimmed by 3 bases and 11 bases, with 19 bases remaining between them.